This TCR beta chain was identified during a study of graft-versus-host responses after intestinal transplantation. In the study overall: Multivisceral, liver-intestinal, or isolated intestinal transplants were received by the recipients. Tacrolimus and steroids were given for three to four years to all recipients after anti-thymocyte globulin induction. Study observations and caveats: The marrow of recipients harbored GvH clones, and ileum or blood showed some of them first. Maximum circulating GvH clone levels tracked with early post-transplant HvG decreases.

TCRdb keeps only in-frame clones here, not all; method: immunoSEQ multiplex PCR. The table records under 140,000 clones, 93% of them present only once. About this clone: Its antigen remains unidentified.

The source material was unstimulated CD8+ T cells sorted from spleen or lymph node cells, sampled before intestinal transplant. The sequence was obtained from a human donor who received an intestinal transplant.

CDR3 amino acids: CASSLDRGFGYTF. The CDR3, as DNA: TGTGCCAGCAGCTTGGACAGGGGGTTTGGCTACACCTTC. The J gene is TRBJ1-2, the V gene TRBV13; 10 bases match TRBD1. Germline CDR1 is PRHDT and CDR2 is FYEKMQ (reference sequence). The V segment lost 3 bases and the J segment 7 bases; nucleotides outside the gene matches: 2. This CDR3 region has 13 residues.